The 30 T cell receptor beta chains reported below all come from one sample, sequenced in a study of T cells in Graves' hyperthyroidism and ophthalmopathy. Using RNA transcripts as the source, TCR beta CDR3 regions were amplified. The TCR CDR3 was amplified in a first-round RT-PCR using the HTBI primer set. TCRdb re-called the multiplex PCR reads with MiXCR, one entry per CDR3 protein. The sample has about 620,000 distinct CDR3 sequences; around 15% are singletons. The material sequenced was blood. These receptors were collected from a woman in her twenties or thirties with Graves' hyperthyroidism.

This clonotype has ten or more counts. The rearrangement joins TRBV12-3 or TRBV12-4 to TRBJ2-7; TRBD2 might be the D (6 bases). The CDR3 runs to 12 residues. Trimming left V 6 bases short and J 5 bases short, with 11 bases between. Written as DNA, the CDR3 is TGTGCCAGCAGCACGGGAGTCCACGAGCAGTACTTC. Translated: CASSTGVHEQYF.

This clonotype was observed a handful of times. The rearrangement links TRBV6-1 to TRBJ2-7; D uncertain. The CDR3 is made up of 12 amino acids. Germline V gene data show CDR1 as MNHNS and CDR2 as SASEGT. V was shortened by 8 bases and J by 0 bases, with 8 bases between the two germline ends. The CDR3 region is CASGSTSYEQYF. The CDR3 DNA sequence: TGTGCCAGCGGATCGACCTCCTACGAGCAGTACTTC.

Many counts were recorded for this clonotype. The rearrangement uses TRBV7-9 and TRBJ1-1; D unclear. V lost 5 bases to trimming and J lost 2 bases, with 12 bases between them. The CDR3 has 14 amino acids. Germline CDR1 reads SEHNR; CDR2 reads FQNEAQ (reference sequence). The CDR3 DNA follows: TGTGCCAGCAGCCCACAGACGATAAACACTGAAGCTTTCTTT. Its translation: CASSPQTINTEAFF.

This clonotype was seen many times. This CDR3 is CASARGRQEGYTF. DNA of the CDR3: TGTGCCAGCGCGAGGGGGCGGCAGGAGGGCTACACCTTC. The chain carries TRBV3-1 and TRBJ1-2; 7 positions agree with TRBD1. V trimming: 8 bases; J trimming: 8 bases; junction bases outside the gene matches: 11. The germline CDR1 and CDR2 sequences are LGHDT and YNNKEL (reference sequence). This CDR3 has 13 residues.

This clonotype was detected a few times. The rearrangement links TRBV7-3 to TRBJ2-1; 9 bases fit TRBD2. CDR3 length equals 15 residues. Germline-derived CDR1 and CDR2 are SGHTA and FQGTGA. Trimming cost V 3 bases and J 5 bases; bases outside gene matches: 5. CDR3 nucleotide sequence: TGTGCCAGCAGCTTCGTAGCGGGAGCTAACAATGAGCAGTTCTTC. The encoded protein is CASSFVAGANNEQFF. The complete variable domain, with remaining parts taken from reference TRBV7-3 and TRBJ2-1, reads GAGVSQTPSNKVTEKGKYVELRCDPISGHTALYWYRQSLGQGPEFLIYFQGTGAADDSGLPNDRFFAVRPEGSVSTLKIQRTERGDSAVYLCASSFVAGANNEQFFGPGTRLTVL.

Worth noting for this clonotype: A clone one base away is much larger, so this may be a read error. This chain connects TRBV29-1 to TRBJ2-3; D unclear. Germline values: CDR1 SQVTM, CDR2 ANQGSEA. The CDR3 length is 13 residues. The CDR3 DNA is TGCGGCGTTGATAGGACCTCCACAGATACGCAGTATTTT. Translating gives CGVDRTSTDTQYF.

This clonotype was recorded at least ten times. This sequence joins TRBV6-1 and TRBJ1-1, with a possible D match to TRBD1 (6 bases). Germline V gene lookup returns CDR1 MNHNS and CDR2 SASEGT. The ends were cut back, 5 bases at V and 1 base at J, with 14 bases in the middle. The CDR3 is 15 amino acids. CDR3 loop: CASSPEGGSNTEAFF. The CDR3 DNA is TGTGCCAGCAGTCCGGAGGGGGGGTCGAACACTGAAGCTTTCTTT.

The table lists this clonotype with many counts. The rearrangement joins TRBV20-1 to TRBJ1-1; D is undetermined. The CDR3 extends over 14 amino acids. V gave up 0 bases and J gave up 2 bases, with 10 bases separating them. Looked up from germline, CDR1 is DFQATT and CDR2 is SNEGSKA (reference sequence). For the CDR3, the DNA is TGCAGTGCTAGAGATCAGCCAGGTAACACTGAAGCTTTCTTT. Translating it yields CSARDQPGNTEAFF.

This clonotype was recorded at least ten times. V and J are TRBV28 and TRBJ1-1; no reliable D call. The CDR3 consists of 14 residues. Germline lookup yields CDR1 MDHEN and CDR2 SYDVKM. V lost 2 bases to trimming and J lost 0 bases, with 7 bases between them. The CDR3 loop reads CASSLPIMNTEAFF. The CDR3 DNA follows: TGTGCCAGCAGTTTACCGATCATGAACACTGAAGCTTTCTTT.

With respect to this clonotype: This could be a read error, since a much larger clone is one nucleotide away. The J gene is TRBJ1-1, the V gene TRBV2; possible D gene TRBD1, 5 bases. Per the germline V gene, CDR1 is SNHLY and CDR2 is FYNNEI. The V end lost 8 bases, the J end lost 9 bases, and 16 bases lay between the germline ends. CDR3 length equals 12 residues. CDR3 DNA sequence: TGTGCCAGCGGTGGACGGGGGAGTCAAGCTTTCTTT. Translation gives CASGGRGSQAFF. Drawing the rest from reference TRBV2 and TRBJ1-1, the complete variable domain is EPEVTQTPSHQVTQMGQEVILRCVPISNHLYFYWYRQILGQKVEFLVSFYNNEISEKSEIFDDQFSVERPDGSNFTLKIRSTKLEDSAMYFCASGGRGSQAFFGQGTRLTVV.

The chain employs TRBV13 and TRBJ1-2, with TRBD1 as a possible D gene (5 bases). With 5 bases removed from V and 9 bases from J, the gap between germline ends came to 16 bases. The germline V gene encodes CDR1 PRHDT and CDR2 FYEKMQ (reference sequence). CDR3 length equals 13 residues. In nucleotides, the CDR3 is TGTGCCAGCAGCCTAAGACTTCAGGGAAGCTACACCTTC. It codes for CASSLRLQGSYTF.

The table lists this clonotype with many counts. The V gene is TRBV28, the J gene TRBJ2-7, with D tentatively TRBD2 (5 bases). Per germline, CDR1 MDHEN and CDR2 SYDVKM. The ends were cut back, 6 bases at V and 3 bases at J, with 18 bases in the middle. The CDR3 loop spans 15 amino acids. The CDR3 DNA reads TGTGCCAGCAGCCCTGGGGTGCGGGCGAACTACGAGCAGTACTTC. This sequence encodes CASSPGVRANYEQYF.

V and J are TRBV5-1 and TRBJ2-1; D perhaps matches TRBD2 (6 bases). Germline values: CDR1 SGHRS, CDR2 YFSETQ. CDR3 length: 16 residues. Trimming stripped 2 bases from V and 3 bases from J, with 15 bases between. The CDR3 DNA follows: TGCGCCAGCAGCTTTGGCGGGGTTGGCTGCTACAATGAGCAGTTCTTC. It yields the protein CASSFGGVGCYNEQFF.

The V gene is TRBV19, the J gene TRBJ1-4, with TRBD1 identical over 7 bases. The germline V gene has CDR1 LNHDA and CDR2 SQIVND (reference sequence). The CDR3 contains 15 residues. With V trimmed by 3 bases and J by 4 bases, 5 bases remained unmatched. The CDR3 DNA is TGTGCCAGTAGTATCGGAGGGGGCATTAATGAAAAACTGTTTTTT. Protein: CASSIGGGINEKLFF.

About this clonotype itself: At one end the junction does not follow the germline gene, possibly because of a read error. The chain couples TRBV30 to TRBJ1-3; D is possibly TRBD1 (5 bases). The CDR3 has 15 residues. Germline V gene sequence: CDR1 GTSNPN, CDR2 SVGIG (reference sequence). CDR3 in amino acids: CGWSAGLSSGNTIYF. The DNA of the CDR3 is TGTGGCTGGAGTGCGGGACTGAGCTCTGGAAACACCATATATTTT.

V is TRBV7-2 and J is TRBJ1-2; D call uncertain. V was pared by 5 bases and J by 4 bases, with 11 bases between. CDR3 length equals 13 residues. Germline-derived CDR1 and CDR2 are SGHTA and FQGNSA. The CDR3 region is CASSPSIRYGYTF. In nucleotides, the CDR3 is TGTGCCAGCAGCCCATCTATACGCTATGGCTACACCTTC.

This clonotype was observed many times. The chain has TRBV28 and TRBJ2-7; 7 bases agree with TRBD2. Germline trimming cut 5 bases from V and 3 bases from J; bases unmatched to any gene: 10. CDR3 size: 15 residues. CDR1 is MDHEN and CDR2 is SYDVKM in the germline V gene. The CDR3 reads CASSPAAGVLYEQYF. CDR3 sequence (DNA): TGTGCCAGCAGTCCCGCTGCGGGGGTGCTCTACGAGCAGTACTTC.

This clonotype was counted a few times. The chain couples TRBV4-2 to TRBJ1-1, with unresolved D. The V end was cut by 4 bases, the J end by 6 bases, with 12 bases between. Germline CDR1 LGHNA, CDR2 YNFKEQ. This CDR3 region has 13 residues. The CDR3 spells CASSRRREAEAFF. In nucleotides, the CDR3 is TGTGCCAGCAGCCGGAGGAGGGAAGCTGAAGCTTTCTTT.

The sample holds a few counts of this clonotype. This chain links TRBV6-4 with TRBJ2-1, with D uncertain. Per germline, CDR1 MRHNA and CDR2 SNTAGT. The CDR3 extends over 13 amino acids. Trimming removed 2 bases at V and 8 bases at J, with 10 bases between. CDR3 sequence reads: CASSDTNFDEQFF. The CDR3 region has the DNA TGTGCCAGCAGTGACACTAACTTCGATGAGCAGTTCTTC.

There are many counts of this clonotype. This chain joins TRBV5-1 and TRBJ2-7; 9 nucleotides line up with TRBD1. Germline assignment: CDR1 SGHRS and CDR2 YFSETQ. The ends lost 2 bases at V and 5 bases at J; junction bases unmatched: 5. The length of the CDR3 is 14 residues. CDR3 sequence reads: CASSFPGTGNEQYF. CDR3 coding DNA: TGCGCCAGCAGCTTTCCCGGGACAGGGAACGAGCAGTACTTC.

At least ten counts were recorded for this clonotype. V and J are TRBV7-9 and TRBJ1-1; 9 nucleotides align to TRBD1. The CDR3 is 15 amino acids. V lost 3 bases, J lost 5 bases, and 7 bases stayed unmatched. Germline loops: CDR1 SEHNR, CDR2 FQNEAQ (reference sequence). CDR3 sequence (DNA): TGTGCCAGCAGCTTCTCGACAGGGGGTGTGACTGAAGCTTTCTTT. It translates to CASSFSTGGVTEAFF.

This clonotype was picked up a small number of times. J is TRBJ1-2 and V is TRBV11-2; TRBD1 aligns across 7 bases. CDR1 is SGHAT and CDR2 is FQNNGV in the germline V gene. CDR3 length equals 16 residues. V was clipped by 5 bases and J by 7 bases; unmatched bases: 16. The CDR3 DNA reads as TGTGCCAGCAGCCCTGGTAACCGGACAGGAGGAGGTGGCTACACCTTC. Translation: CASSPGNRTGGGGYTF.

The chain is built from TRBV11-3 and TRBJ2-7, with D maybe TRBD2 (5 bases). Trimming removed 6 bases from V and 2 bases from J, with 11 bases in between. Germline V gives CDR1 SGHNT, CDR2 YENEEA. The CDR3 consists of 13 residues. The CDR3 DNA reads TGTGCCAGCAGTACGGGATCAACCTACGAGCAGTACTTC. Translating it yields CASSTGSTYEQYF. Full variable domain (remainder filled in from reference TRBV11-3 and TRBJ2-7): EAGVVQSPRYKIIEKKQPVAFWCNPISGHNTLYWYLQNLGQGPELLIRYENEEAVDDSQLPKDRFSAERLKGVDSTLKIQPAELGDSAVYLCASSTGSTYEQYFGPGTRLTVT.

In this sample, this clonotype turned up many times. This chain links TRBV20-1 with TRBJ2-7, with D possibly being TRBD1 (5 bases). Germline CDR1 is DFQATT and CDR2 is SNEGSKA (reference sequence). This CDR3 has 14 residues. Trimming shortened V by 6 bases and J by 2 bases, and 17 bases separated the two germline ends. The CDR3 coding sequence is TGCAGTGCACCGGTAGACAGAGCCCCCTACGAGCAGTACTTC. As protein: CSAPVDRAPYEQYF.

The rearrangement uses TRBV20-1 and TRBJ1-1; D unresolved. Germline V lookup: CDR1 DFQATT, CDR2 SNEGSKA (reference sequence). Trimming pared 6 bases from V and 7 bases from J, leaving 15 bases between. The CDR3 totals 12 residues. CDR3 nucleotides: TGCAGTGCCCGGACTCTCGGGAGTGAAGCTTTCTTT. Protein: CSARTLGSEAFF.

The V call is TRBV15, the J call TRBJ1-5; no definite D call. The CDR3 runs to 12 residues. Germline V gene lookup returns CDR1 LNHNV and CDR2 YYDKDF (reference sequence). Trimming removed 1 base from V and 6 bases from J, with 4 bases in between. The CDR3 loop reads CATSRGVQPQHF. The DNA for the CDR3 is TGTGCCACCAGCAGAGGGGTTCAGCCCCAGCATTTT.

The CDR3 DNA follows: TGTGCCAGCAGTGAATTTGGGCCAGGGAAAAATGAGCAGTTCTTC. This codes for CASSEFGPGKNEQFF. The rearrangement links TRBV25-1 to TRBJ2-1, with D maybe TRBD1 (5 bases). The CDR3 has 15 residues. Trimming stripped 1 base from V and 7 bases from J, with 14 bases between. Germline CDR1 is MGHDK and CDR2 is SYGVNS.

This clonotype has ten or more counts. This chain links TRBV2 with TRBJ2-5; either TRBD1 or TRBD2 may fit D (5 bases each). CDR1 and CDR2 (germline): SNHLY, FYNNEI. The length of the CDR3 is 13 residues. V shed 7 bases and J shed 4 bases, with 13 bases lying between them. The CDR3 DNA reads as TGTGCCAGCACTGTTGGGGGACCAGAGACCCAGTACTTC. This encodes CASTVGGPETQYF. Full variable domain (missing parts from reference TRBV2 and TRBJ2-5): EPEVTQTPSHQVTQMGQEVILRCVPISNHLYFYWYRQILGQKVEFLVSFYNNEISEKSEIFDDQFSVERPDGSNFTLKIRSTKLEDSAMYFCASTVGGPETQYFGPGTRLLVL.

This clonotype was counted many times. The chain links TRBV5-5 to TRBJ2-3, with 7 bases identical to TRBD2. V was clipped by 0 bases and J by 2 bases; unmatched bases: 3. The CDR3 runs 15 residues. The germline gives CDR1 SGHKS, CDR2 YYEKEE (reference sequence). CDR3 sequence reads: CASSLVAGVTDTQYF. For the CDR3, the DNA is TGTGCCAGCAGCTTGGTGGCGGGAGTCACAGATACGCAGTATTTT.

The chain carries TRBV30 and TRBJ1-4; 7 nucleotides line up with TRBD1. Trimming at V came to 0 bases and at J to 8 bases, leaving 18 bases not matched to a gene. Germline V CDR1 and CDR2: GTSNPN, SVGIG (reference sequence). The CDR3 contains 18 residues. CDR3 nucleotides: TGTGCCTGGAGTGTCGGCCCCCTGACAGGGAGGGCAAGAGAAAAACTGTTTTTT. It translates to CAWSVGPLTGRAREKLFF.